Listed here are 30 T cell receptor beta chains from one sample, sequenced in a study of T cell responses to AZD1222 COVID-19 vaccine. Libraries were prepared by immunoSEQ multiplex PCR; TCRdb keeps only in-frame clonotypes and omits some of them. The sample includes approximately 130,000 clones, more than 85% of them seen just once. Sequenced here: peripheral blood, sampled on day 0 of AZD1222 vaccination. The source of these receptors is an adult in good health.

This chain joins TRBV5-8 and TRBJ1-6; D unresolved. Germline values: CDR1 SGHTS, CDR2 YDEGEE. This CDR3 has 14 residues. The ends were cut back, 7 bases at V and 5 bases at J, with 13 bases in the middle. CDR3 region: CASSWPGNNSPLHF. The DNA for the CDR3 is TGTGCCAGCTCATGGCCCGGTAATAATTCACCCCTCCACTTT.

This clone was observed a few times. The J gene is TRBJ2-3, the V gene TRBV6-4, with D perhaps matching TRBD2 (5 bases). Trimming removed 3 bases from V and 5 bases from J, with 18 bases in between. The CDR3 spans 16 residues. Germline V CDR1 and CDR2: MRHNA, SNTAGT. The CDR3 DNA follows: TGTGCCAGCAGTGAAGGCGGCGGGTCTGGGGAAGATACGCAGTATTTT. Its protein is CASSEGGGSGEDTQYF.

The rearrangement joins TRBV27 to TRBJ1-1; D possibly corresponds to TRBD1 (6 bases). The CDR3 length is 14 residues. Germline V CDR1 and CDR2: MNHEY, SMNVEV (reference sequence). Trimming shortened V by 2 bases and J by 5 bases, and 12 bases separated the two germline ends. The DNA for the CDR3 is TGTGCCAGCAGTTTACGGCCCCAGGGGACTGAAGCTTTCTTT. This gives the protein CASSLRPQGTEAFF.

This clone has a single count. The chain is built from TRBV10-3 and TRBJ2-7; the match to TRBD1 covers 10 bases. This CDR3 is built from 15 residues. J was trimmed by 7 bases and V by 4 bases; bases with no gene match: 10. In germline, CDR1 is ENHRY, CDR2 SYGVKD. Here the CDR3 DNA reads TGTGCCATCAGTGCGTACACCGGGACAGGGGATGAGCAGTACTTC. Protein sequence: CAISAYTGTGDEQYF.

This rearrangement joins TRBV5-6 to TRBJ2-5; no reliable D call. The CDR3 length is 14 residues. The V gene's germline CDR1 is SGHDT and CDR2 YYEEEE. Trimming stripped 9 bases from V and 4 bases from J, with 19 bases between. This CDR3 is CATSYLGRRETQYF. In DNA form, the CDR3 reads TGTGCCACCTCTTACCTAGGCAGGCGAGAGACCCAGTACTTC.

CDR3 DNA: TGCGCCAGCCGCCTTCAGGACATCTCTCGGTCGGCTTTCTTT. Amino acid sequence: CASRLQDISRSAFF. The rearrangement joins TRBV5-1 to TRBJ1-1; D perhaps matches TRBD1 (5 bases). Germline V gene sequence: CDR1 SGHRS, CDR2 YFSETQ. V shed 7 bases and J shed 11 bases, with 24 bases lying between them. CDR3 length: 14 amino acids.

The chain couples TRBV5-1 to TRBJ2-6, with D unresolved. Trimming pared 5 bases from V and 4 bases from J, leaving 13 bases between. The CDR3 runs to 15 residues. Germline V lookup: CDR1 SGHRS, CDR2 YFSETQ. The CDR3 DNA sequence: TGCGCCAGCAGTGACCAGGCAGCCGGGGCCAACGTCCTGACTTTC. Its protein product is CASSDQAAGANVLTF.

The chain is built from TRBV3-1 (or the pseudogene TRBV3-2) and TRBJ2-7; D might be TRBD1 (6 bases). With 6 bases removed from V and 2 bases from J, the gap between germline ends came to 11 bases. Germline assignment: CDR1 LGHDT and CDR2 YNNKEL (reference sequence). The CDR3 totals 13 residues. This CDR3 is CASRGRGTYEQYF. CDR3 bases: TGTGCCAGCAGAGGCAGGGGCACCTACGAGCAGTACTTC.

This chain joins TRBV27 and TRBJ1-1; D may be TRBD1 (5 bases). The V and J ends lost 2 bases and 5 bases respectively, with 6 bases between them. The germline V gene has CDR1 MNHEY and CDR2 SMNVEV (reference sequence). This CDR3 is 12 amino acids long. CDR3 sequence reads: CASSLKGTEAFF. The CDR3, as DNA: TGTGCCAGCAGTTTAAAGGGGACTGAAGCTTTCTTT.

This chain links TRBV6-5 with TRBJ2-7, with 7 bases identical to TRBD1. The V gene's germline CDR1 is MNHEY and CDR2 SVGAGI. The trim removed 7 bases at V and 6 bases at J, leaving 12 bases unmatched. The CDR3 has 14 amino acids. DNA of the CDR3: TGTGCCAGCAACCTGGACAGGACCCGCCTCGAGCAGTACTTC. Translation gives CASNLDRTRLEQYF.

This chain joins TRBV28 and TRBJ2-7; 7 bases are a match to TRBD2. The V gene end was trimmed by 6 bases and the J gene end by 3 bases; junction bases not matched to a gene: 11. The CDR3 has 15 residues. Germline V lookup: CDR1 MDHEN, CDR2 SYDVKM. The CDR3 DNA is TGTGCCAGCAGAACGCATACTAGCGTGGACTACGAGCAGTACTTC. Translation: CASRTHTSVDYEQYF.

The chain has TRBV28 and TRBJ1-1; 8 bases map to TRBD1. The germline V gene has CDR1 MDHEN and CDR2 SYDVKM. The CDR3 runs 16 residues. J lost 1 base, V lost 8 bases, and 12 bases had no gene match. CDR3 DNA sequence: TGTGCCAGCGGTATTACACAGGGGGGATCGAACACTGAAGCTTTCTTT. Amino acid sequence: CASGITQGGSNTEAFF.

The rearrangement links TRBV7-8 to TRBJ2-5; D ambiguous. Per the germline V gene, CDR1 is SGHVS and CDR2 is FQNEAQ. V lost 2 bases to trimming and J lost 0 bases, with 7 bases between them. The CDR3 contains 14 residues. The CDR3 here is CASSLLSNQETQYF. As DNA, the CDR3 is TGTGCCAGCAGCTTATTATCGAACCAAGAGACCCAGTACTTC.

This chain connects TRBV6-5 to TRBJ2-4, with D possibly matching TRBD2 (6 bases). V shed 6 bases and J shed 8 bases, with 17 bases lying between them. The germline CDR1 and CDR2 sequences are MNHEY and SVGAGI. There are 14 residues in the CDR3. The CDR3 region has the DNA TGTGCCAGCAGACCTGGGGCTAGGAGGGACATTCAGTACTTC. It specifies CASRPGARRDIQYF.

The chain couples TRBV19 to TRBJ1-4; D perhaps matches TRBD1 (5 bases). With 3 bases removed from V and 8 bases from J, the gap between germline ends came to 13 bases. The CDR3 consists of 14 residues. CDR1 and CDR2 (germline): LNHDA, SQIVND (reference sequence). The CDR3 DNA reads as TGTGCCAGTAGTATCCAGGGTTATGGCGAAAAACTGTTTTTT. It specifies CASSIQGYGEKLFF.

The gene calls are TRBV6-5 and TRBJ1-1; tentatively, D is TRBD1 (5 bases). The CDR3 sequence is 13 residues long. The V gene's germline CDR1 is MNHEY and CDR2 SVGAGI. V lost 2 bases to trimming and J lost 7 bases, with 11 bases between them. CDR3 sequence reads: CASSYHGTGEAFF. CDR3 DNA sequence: TGTGCCAGCAGTTACCACGGGACGGGTGAAGCTTTCTTT.

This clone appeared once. CDR3 residues: CASTSEGLTYNEQFF. The CDR3 DNA reads as TGTGCCAGCACCTCCGAGGGGCTCACCTACAATGAGCAGTTCTTC. This chain links TRBV7-8 with TRBJ2-1; either TRBD1 or TRBD2 may fit D (5 bases each). Trimming removed 7 bases at V and 2 bases at J, with 15 bases between. Germline values: CDR1 SGHVS, CDR2 FQNEAQ. CDR3 length equals 15 residues.

Here the CDR3 reads CASSPWGGVNGRKVTSGELFF. CDR3 in DNA: TGCGCCAGCAGTCCCTGGGGGGGAGTTAACGGGAGAAAGGTGACCAGCGGGGAGCTGTTTTTT. The V gene is TRBV5-1, the J gene TRBJ2-2; 7 bases are a match to TRBD2. The germline gives CDR1 SGHRS, CDR2 YFSETQ. The J segment lost 7 bases and the V segment lost 5 bases, leaving 29 bases of the junction unmatched. The CDR3 spans 21 residues.

CDR3 residues: CSARSGYGYTF. The CDR3 region has the DNA TGCAGTGCTAGAAGCGGCTATGGCTACACCTTC. The V and J genes are TRBV20-1 and TRBJ1-2; D ambiguous. Trimming stripped 2 bases from V and 4 bases from J, with 5 bases between. This CDR3 comprises 11 residues. Germline V gene lookup returns CDR1 DFQATT and CDR2 SNEGSKA (reference sequence).

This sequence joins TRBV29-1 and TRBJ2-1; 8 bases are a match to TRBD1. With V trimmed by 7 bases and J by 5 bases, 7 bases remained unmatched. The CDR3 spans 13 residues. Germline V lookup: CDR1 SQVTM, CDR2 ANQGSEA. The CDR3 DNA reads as TGCAGCGGAGACAGGGGATCCCACAATGAGCAGTTCTTC. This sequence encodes CSGDRGSHNEQFF.

CDR3: CASRAQGARNTGELFF. The CDR3 DNA reads as TGTGCCAGCAGGGCCCAGGGGGCCAGGAACACCGGGGAGCTGTTTTTT. V gene TRBV28 combines with J gene TRBJ2-2; TRBD1 agrees at 8 bases. This CDR3 has 16 residues. Germline V lookup: CDR1 MDHEN, CDR2 SYDVKM. Trimming took 6 bases from V and 1 from J; bases not matched to a gene: 7.

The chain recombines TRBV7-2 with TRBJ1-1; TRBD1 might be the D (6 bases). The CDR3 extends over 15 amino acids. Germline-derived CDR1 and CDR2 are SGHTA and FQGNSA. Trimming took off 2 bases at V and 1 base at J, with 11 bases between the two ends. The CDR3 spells CASSLFPGENTEAFF. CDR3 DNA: TGTGCCAGCAGCTTATTCCCAGGGGAGAACACTGAAGCTTTCTTT.

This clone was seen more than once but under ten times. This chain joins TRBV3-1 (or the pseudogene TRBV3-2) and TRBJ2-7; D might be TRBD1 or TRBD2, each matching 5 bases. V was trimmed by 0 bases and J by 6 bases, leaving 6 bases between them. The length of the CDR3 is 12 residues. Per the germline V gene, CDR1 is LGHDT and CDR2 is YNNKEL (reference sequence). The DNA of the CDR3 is TGTGCCAGCAGCCAAGATGGGGGCGAGCAGTACTTC. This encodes CASSQDGGEQYF.

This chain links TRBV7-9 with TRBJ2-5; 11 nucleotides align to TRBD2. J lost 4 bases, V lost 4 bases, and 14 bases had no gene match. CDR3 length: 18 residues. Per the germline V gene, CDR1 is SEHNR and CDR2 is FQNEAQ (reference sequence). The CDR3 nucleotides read TGTGCCAGCAGCTCCTCCCTTAGCGGGAGGGGACGGGGAGAGACCCAGTACTTC. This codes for CASSSSLSGRGRGETQYF.

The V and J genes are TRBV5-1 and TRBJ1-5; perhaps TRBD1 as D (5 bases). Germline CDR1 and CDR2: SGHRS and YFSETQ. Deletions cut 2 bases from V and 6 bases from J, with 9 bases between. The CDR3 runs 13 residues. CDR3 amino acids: CASSFGQGQPQHF. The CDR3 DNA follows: TGCGCCAGCAGCTTCGGTCAGGGTCAGCCCCAGCATTTT. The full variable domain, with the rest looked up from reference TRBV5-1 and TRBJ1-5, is KAGVTQTPRYLIKTRGQQVTLSCSPISGHRSVSWYQQTPGQGLQFLFEYFSETQRNKGNFPGRFSGRQFSNSRSEMNVSTLELGDSALYLCASSFGQGQPQHFGDGTRLSIL.

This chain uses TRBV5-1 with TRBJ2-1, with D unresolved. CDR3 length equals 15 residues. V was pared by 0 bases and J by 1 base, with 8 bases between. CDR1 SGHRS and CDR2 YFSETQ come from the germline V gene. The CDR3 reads CASSLAYGSYNEQFF. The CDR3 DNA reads TGCGCCAGCAGCTTGGCCTATGGGTCCTACAATGAGCAGTTCTTC.

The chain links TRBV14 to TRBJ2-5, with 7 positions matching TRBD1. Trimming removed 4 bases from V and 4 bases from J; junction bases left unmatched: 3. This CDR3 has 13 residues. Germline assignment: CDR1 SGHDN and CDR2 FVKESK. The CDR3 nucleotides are TGTGCCAGCAGCCTGAACAGGGGAGAGACCCAGTACTTC. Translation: CASSLNRGETQYF. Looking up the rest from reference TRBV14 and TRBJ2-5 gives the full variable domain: EAGVTQFPSHSVIEKGQTVTLRCDPISGHDNLYWYRRVMGKEIKFLLHFVKESKQDESGMPNNRFLAERTGGTYSTLKVQPAELEDSGVYFCASSLNRGETQYFGPGTRLLVL.

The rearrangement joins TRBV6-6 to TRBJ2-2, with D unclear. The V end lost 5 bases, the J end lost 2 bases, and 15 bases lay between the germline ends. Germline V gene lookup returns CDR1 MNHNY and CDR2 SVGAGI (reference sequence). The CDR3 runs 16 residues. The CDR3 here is CASSISGWGNTGELFF. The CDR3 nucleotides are TGTGCCAGCAGTATCAGTGGGTGGGGTAACACCGGGGAGCTGTTTTTT.

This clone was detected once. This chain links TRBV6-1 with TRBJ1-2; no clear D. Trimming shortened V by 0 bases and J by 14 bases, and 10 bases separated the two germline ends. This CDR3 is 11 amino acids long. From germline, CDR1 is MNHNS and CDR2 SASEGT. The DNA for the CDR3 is TGTGCCAGCAGTGAAGCGAATTTTGATACCTTC. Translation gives CASSEANFDTF.

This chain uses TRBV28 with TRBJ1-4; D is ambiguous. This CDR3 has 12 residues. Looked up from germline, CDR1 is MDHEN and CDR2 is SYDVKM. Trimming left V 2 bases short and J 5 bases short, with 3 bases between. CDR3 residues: CASSLKNEKLFF. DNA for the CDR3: TGTGCCAGCAGTTTAAAGAATGAAAAACTGTTTTTT.